These 21 T cell receptor beta chains share one sample of origin, sequenced in a study of metastatic and nonmetastatic thyroid tumors. Via MiXCR, TCRdb re-called the PCR reads. The sample holds roughly 58,000 clones, about 4% seen once. Every patient underwent thyroid surgery untreated. Input material: blood. These receptors were collected from a female donor with papillary thyroid cancer or a benign thyroid nodule (not recorded which). Some clones in this sample may be carry-over from other donors' samples.

Many counts were recorded for this clone. The chain recombines TRBV6-1 with TRBJ2-5; the D is unclear. Germline V gives CDR1 MNHNS, CDR2 SASEGT. The CDR3 is 14 residues long. V shed 5 bases and J shed 5 bases, with 15 bases lying between them. The CDR3 loop is CASSFPGGIETQYF. DNA of the CDR3: TGTGCCAGCAGTTTCCCGGGTGGTATTGAGACCCAGTACTTC.

The V call is TRBV20-1, the J call TRBJ2-1; D unclear. V was pared by 3 bases and J by 8 bases, with 20 bases between. CDR1 is DFQATT and CDR2 is SNEGSKA in the germline V gene (reference sequence). The CDR3 is made up of 15 amino acids. CDR3 DNA sequence: TGCAGTGCTAGGTGGCCCACAAGCCTAAGGGATGAGCAGTTCTTC. It translates to CSARWPTSLRDEQFF.

This clone was counted many times. The J gene is TRBJ2-7, the V gene TRBV7-2; 9 bases map to TRBD1. The germline CDR1 and CDR2 sequences are SGHTA and FQGNSA. J gave up 1 base and V 5 bases, and 6 bases lay outside the gene matches. CDR3 length: 15 amino acids. The CDR3 is CASSESGTGSYEQYF. The CDR3 nucleotides read TGTGCCAGCAGCGAATCCGGGACAGGGTCCTACGAGCAGTACTTC.

Points on this clone: A much larger clone differs from this one at a single base, so this may be a read error. The CDR3 DNA reads TGTGCCAGCAGCCCCGTGGGGGGCAGTAATGAAAAACTGTTTTTT. It encodes CASSPVGGSNEKLFF. This chain connects TRBV7-9 to TRBJ1-4, with D possibly TRBD1 on 6 matching bases. V lost 5 bases and J 4 bases, leaving 14 bases between the germline ends. CDR3 size: 15 residues. Germline-derived CDR1 and CDR2 are SEHNR and FQNEAQ (reference sequence).

This clone appeared many times. The chain links TRBV6-1 to TRBJ1-2; no reliable D call. The CDR3 spans 12 residues. V lost 5 bases and J 5 bases, leaving 9 bases between the germline ends. The V gene's germline CDR1 is MNHNS and CDR2 SASEGT. Here the CDR3 reads CASSQATYGYTF. The CDR3 region has the DNA TGTGCCAGCAGTCAGGCTACGTATGGCTACACCTTC.

The sample holds many counts of this clone. Other DNA sequences within the sample encode an identical CDR3. This rearrangement joins TRBV20-1 to TRBJ2-3; D might be TRBD1 (6 bases). Trimming pared 6 bases from V and 0 bases from J, leaving 22 bases between. Looked up from germline, CDR1 is DFQATT and CDR2 is SNEGSKA (reference sequence). There are 17 residues in the CDR3. The CDR3, as DNA: TGCAGTGCCAGGGGTCGCCTACTTATCATTAGCACAGATACGCAGTATTTT. Translating gives CSARGRLLIISTDTQYF.

This clone showed up just a few times. The genes are TRBV12-3 or TRBV12-4 and TRBJ2-1, with TRBD2 identical over 13 bases. With 3 bases clipped from V and 5 bases from J, the junction kept 10 bases outside the gene matches. CDR3 length: 18 amino acids. The CDR3 reads CASSFWTSGSLSNNEQFF. CDR3 DNA: TGTGCCAGCAGTTTTTGGACTAGCGGGAGTTTGTCGAACAATGAGCAGTTCTTC.

Ten or more counts support this clone. CDR3 coding DNA: TGTGCCAGCGGCGTAGCCCCAGGGTTCCCGCCTAATGAAAAACTGTTTTTT. Amino acids: CASGVAPGFPPNEKLFF. The chain is built from TRBV2 and TRBJ1-4, with D tentatively TRBD1 (5 bases). This CDR3 contains 17 residues. V gave up 8 bases and J gave up 3 bases, with 22 bases separating them. The germline V gene encodes CDR1 SNHLY and CDR2 FYNNEI.

To note about this clone: Germline is not matched at one junction end, which may reflect a read error. V is TRBV5-1 and J is TRBJ2-1, with 9 bases that match TRBD1. The length of the CDR3 is 17 residues. Per the germline V gene, CDR1 is SGHRS and CDR2 is YFSETQ. The CDR3 nucleotides read TGCGCCAACAGCCTGGCGGTGTCGGGACAGGGTGGCAATGAGCAGTTCTTC. Encoded protein: CANSLAVSGQGGNEQFF.

This clone was counted at least ten times. The rearrangement uses TRBV5-1 and TRBJ2-3; the match to TRBD1 covers 11 bases. V shed 4 bases and J 4 bases; nucleotides not matched to a gene: 2. CDR3 length: 14 residues. CDR1 SGHRS and CDR2 YFSETQ come from the germline V gene. The CDR3 spells CASSPGQGADTQYF. The CDR3 DNA reads TGCGCCAGCAGCCCGGGACAGGGGGCAGATACGCAGTATTTT.

This clone has ten or more counts. The genes are TRBV20-1 and TRBJ2-3; D is unclear. Per germline, CDR1 DFQATT and CDR2 SNEGSKA (reference sequence). V lost 0 bases to trimming and J lost 7 bases, with 14 bases between them. This CDR3 spans 14 amino acids. In DNA, the CDR3 is TGCAGTGCTAGAGATGGCGGTAACGTTCATACGCAGTATTTT. Protein: CSARDGGNVHTQYF.

This clone has at least ten counts. Other nucleotide sequences from this sample produce the same CDR3. V gene TRBV24-1 combines with J gene TRBJ2-5, with D possibly being TRBD2 (6 bases). The CDR3 sequence is 16 residues long. With 3 bases removed from V and 1 base from J, the gap between germline ends came to 14 bases. CDR1 and CDR2 from the germline V gene are KGHDR and SFDVKD. CDR3 residues: CATSDPGSGAQETQYF. CDR3 bases: TGTGCCACCAGTGATCCCGGGAGTGGGGCCCAAGAGACCCAGTACTTC.

This clone has a count of ten or more. Other DNA sequences in the sample encode the same CDR3. The chain couples TRBV14 to TRBJ1-2; 7 bases fit TRBD1. Germline V gives CDR1 SGHDN, CDR2 FVKESK. Trimming cost V 1 base and J 4 bases; bases outside gene matches: 6. The CDR3 is 15 residues long. The CDR3: CASSQGGQSPYGYTF. CDR3 coding DNA: TGTGCCAGCAGCCAAGGGGGACAGTCCCCCTATGGCTACACCTTC.

This clone appeared many times. J is TRBJ2-1 and V is TRBV6-1; 9 bases line up with TRBD2. The V gene end was trimmed by 5 bases and the J gene end by 3 bases; junction bases not matched to a gene: 2. This CDR3 region has 14 residues. From germline, CDR1 is MNHNS and CDR2 SASEGT. Here the CDR3 reads CASSSLAGYNEQFF. The CDR3 DNA reads as TGTGCCAGCAGTTCACTAGCGGGCTACAATGAGCAGTTCTTC.

The chain is built from TRBV19 and TRBJ1-2; TRBD1 is a possible D gene (5 bases). V was shortened by 5 bases and J by 6 bases, with 19 bases between the two germline ends. The length of the CDR3 is 15 residues. Germline lookup yields CDR1 LNHDA and CDR2 SQIVND (reference sequence). The CDR3, as DNA: TGTGCCAGTAGTTCCTACCGGAGGGGAAGTGATGGCTACACCTTC. It specifies CASSSYRRGSDGYTF.

This clone was recorded many times. The CDR3: CAISGGLAEQFF. DNA for the CDR3: TGTGCCATCAGTGGAGGGTTGGCTGAGCAGTTCTTC. V and J are TRBV10-3 and TRBJ2-1, with a tentative D call TRBD2 (5 bases). V lost 4 bases to trimming and J lost 9 bases, with 10 bases between them. Looked up from germline, CDR1 is ENHRY and CDR2 is SYGVKD. The CDR3 loop spans 12 amino acids.

In its sample, this clone was seen many times. The rearrangement joins TRBV12-3 or TRBV12-4 to TRBJ2-7; TRBD1 might be the D (6 bases). V was shortened by 5 bases and J by 5 bases, with 13 bases between the two germline ends. CDR3 size: 13 residues. CDR3 amino acids: CASSTTGVHEQYF. DNA for the CDR3: TGTGCCAGCAGTACGACAGGTGTCCACGAGCAGTACTTC.

This clone was observed many times. This chain links TRBV5-6 with TRBJ2-1, with D perhaps matching TRBD2 (6 bases). Germline-derived CDR1 and CDR2 are SGHDT and YYEEEE. The CDR3 consists of 14 residues. V lost 4 bases and J 8 bases, leaving 16 bases between the germline ends. CDR3: CASSLGLLHHEQFF. CDR3 coding DNA: TGTGCCAGCAGCCTGGGACTCCTGCACCATGAGCAGTTCTTC.

This clone was counted only a few times. A read error may be the cause here, since a much bigger clone is one base away. The chain recombines TRBV7-9 with TRBJ2-7; TRBD2 is a possible D gene (6 bases). Germline CDR1 SEHNR, CDR2 FQNEAQ (reference sequence). V lost 5 bases to trimming and J lost 5 bases, with 16 bases between them. This CDR3 is built from 14 residues. CDR3 in amino acids: CASSTQTRGDEQYF. CDR3 sequence (DNA): TGTGCCAGCAGCACCCAGACTAGAGGCGACGAGCAGTACTTC.

The table lists this clone with a few counts. The V gene is TRBV19, the J gene TRBJ1-1; possible D gene TRBD1, 6 bases. Germline-derived CDR1 and CDR2 are LNHDA and SQIVND (reference sequence). This CDR3 region has 14 residues. The ends were cut back, 10 bases at V and 4 bases at J, with 19 bases in the middle. This CDR3 is CANKWQGRFTEAFF. The CDR3 nucleotides are TGTGCCAATAAATGGCAGGGGAGGTTCACTGAAGCTTTCTTT.

The CDR3 DNA reads as TGTGCCAGCAGCCAACGGGGGGACCCAACTAAAGAGACCCAGTACTTC. Amino acids: CASSQRGDPTKETQYF. This chain uses TRBV6-1 with TRBJ2-5; 7 positions agree with TRBD2. V was clipped by 6 bases and J by 3 bases; unmatched bases: 13. CDR3 length equals 16 residues. Germline values: CDR1 MNHNS, CDR2 SASEGT.